The T cell receptor beta chain described here comes from a study of blood T cell repertoires in COVID-19. Germline V gene lookup returns CDR1 SNHLY and CDR2 FYNNEI. Trimming shortened V by 9 bases and J by 2 bases, and 13 bases separated the two germline ends. This CDR3 is built from 13 residues. Some clones are missing from TCRdb's copy, which holds only in-frame ones; the method was immunoSEQ multiplex PCR. The table lists 200,000 to 250,000 clones, approximately 88% of them singletons. Specimen: peripheral blood. The rearrangement uses TRBV2 and TRBJ1-1; D gene unclear. The clonotype comes from a man aged 55 to 69 who had recovered from COVID-19. CDR3 in amino acids: CASRGSINTEAFF. DNA of the CDR3: TGTGCCAGTCGGGGATCGATAAACACTGAAGCTTTCTTT.